These 15 T cell receptor beta chains originate from one sample sequenced in a study of cytomegalovirus exposure and HLA in healthy donors. The PCR used 60 Vbeta and 13 Jbeta primers. TCRdb's table, derived via immunoSEQ multiplex PCR, lists solely in-frame clones and lacks some. The sample has some 190,000 clones, around 80% seen once. Input material: PBMCs. All receptors derive from a man younger than 35 in good health and CMV-seronegative.

The chain couples TRBV2 to TRBJ1-2; TRBD1 matches 7 bases. The CDR3 has 14 residues. With V trimmed by 6 bases and J by 2 bases, 6 bases remained unmatched. From germline, CDR1 is SNHLY and CDR2 FYNNEI. CDR3 in DNA: TGTGCCAGCAGCAATGACAGGGTGAACTATGGCTACACCTTC. The encoded protein is CASSNDRVNYGYTF.

CDR3 residues: CASSDYWKETEAFF. CDR3 DNA sequence: TGTGCCAGCAGTGATTATTGGAAGGAGACTGAAGCTTTCTTT. The chain is built from TRBV2 and TRBJ1-1; D gene unclear. Germline V gene lookup returns CDR1 SNHLY and CDR2 FYNNEI. This CDR3 contains 14 residues. The germline V and J ends were trimmed by 3 bases and 5 bases, with 13 bases remaining between them.

J is TRBJ2-4 and V is TRBV18; 11 bases are shared with TRBD1. The CDR3 contains 14 residues. CDR1 and CDR2 from the germline V gene are KGHSH and LQKENI. J was trimmed by 14 bases and V by 6 bases; bases with no gene match: 12. The CDR3 DNA sequence: TGTGCCAGCTCCCCCAGGACAGGGGGCGAAGGCGAGTACTTC. It is translated as CASSPRTGGEGEYF. The full variable domain, rest sourced from reference TRBV18 and TRBJ2-4, is NAGVMQNPRHLVRRRGQEARLRCSPMKGHSHVYWYRQLPEEGLKFMVYLQKENIIDESGMPKERFSAEFPKEGPSILRIQQVVRGDSAAYFCASSPRTGGEGEYFGAGTRLSVL.

This chain joins TRBV5-1 and TRBJ2-5; 8 nucleotides agree with TRBD1. The end of the DNA aligns better with TRBJ2-7, so the J call may be wrong. Germline CDR1 and CDR2: SGHRS and YFSETQ. CDR3 length equals 15 residues. CDR3 nucleotide sequence: TGCGCCAGCAGGCTCTTGGGGACAGGCTCCTACGAGCAGTACTTC. Translated: CASRLLGTGSYEQYF.

The V call is TRBV4-3, the J call TRBJ1-1; 7 nucleotides match TRBD1. Germline-derived CDR1 and CDR2 are LGHNA and YSLEER. With 1 base clipped from V and 4 bases from J, the junction kept 9 bases outside the gene matches. The CDR3 runs 16 residues. CDR3 residues: CASSQGGTAYLTEAFF. The CDR3, as DNA: TGCGCCAGCAGCCAAGGTGGGACAGCCTACCTCACTGAAGCTTTCTTT.

V is TRBV14 and J is TRBJ2-7; 11 bases map to TRBD2. The CDR3 totals 15 residues. The ends lost 2 bases at V and 3 bases at J; junction bases unmatched: 3. In germline, CDR1 is SGHDN, CDR2 FVKESK. Here the CDR3 DNA reads TGTGCCAGCAGCCAATGGACTAGCGGGCGCTACGAGCAGTACTTC. Its translation is CASSQWTSGRYEQYF. Together with reference TRBV14 and TRBJ2-7, the CDR3 gives the full variable domain: EAGVTQFPSHSVIEKGQTVTLRCDPISGHDNLYWYRRVMGKEIKFLLHFVKESKQDESGMPNNRFLAERTGGTYSTLKVQPAELEDSGVYFCASSQWTSGRYEQYFGPGTRLTVT.

V usage is TRBV27 and J usage is TRBJ2-7; 7 positions match TRBD2. The CDR3 is 15 residues long. CDR1 and CDR2 from the germline V gene are MNHEY and SMNVEV (reference sequence). V gave up 0 bases and J gave up 5 bases; unmatched junction bases: 7. CDR3 residues: CASSLSPGGGNEQYF. CDR3 DNA sequence: TGTGCCAGCAGTTTATCCCCTGGGGGGGGGAACGAGCAGTACTTC.

This chain joins TRBV25-1 and TRBJ2-7; 7 nucleotides align to TRBD1. Germline V gene data show CDR1 as MGHDK and CDR2 as SYGVNS. Unmatched junction bases numbered 0, after V lost 1 base and J lost 0 bases. The length of the CDR3 is 14 residues. CDR3 in amino acids: CASSEWDSSYEQYF. CDR3 in DNA: TGTGCCAGCAGTGAATGGGACAGCTCCTACGAGCAGTACTTC.

The V and J genes are TRBV2 and TRBJ2-1; 8 bases align to TRBD1. This CDR3 is built from 16 residues. After removal of 10 bases from V and 4 bases from J, the junction contained 15 bases not matched to a gene. Germline V gene sequence: CDR1 SNHLY, CDR2 FYNNEI. CDR3 DNA sequence: TGTGCCATCCTTGTGAACCGGGACAGGCGTTACAATGAGCAGTTCTTC. This gives the protein CAILVNRDRRYNEQFF. The full variable domain, rest sourced from reference TRBV2 and TRBJ2-1, is EPEVTQTPSHQVTQMGQEVILRCVPISNHLYFYWYRQILGQKVEFLVSFYNNEISEKSEIFDDQFSVERPDGSNFTLKIRSTKLEDSAMYFCAILVNRDRRYNEQFFGPGTRLTVL.

The CDR3 DNA follows: TGTGCCAGTAGTCCTAAGACAGGGCCGAACTATGGCTACACCTTC. Residues: CASSPKTGPNYGYTF. The chain couples TRBV19 to TRBJ1-2; 7 nucleotides match TRBD1. This CDR3 is built from 15 residues. V lost 5 bases, J lost 2 bases, and 8 bases stayed unmatched. From germline, CDR1 is LNHDA and CDR2 SQIVND (reference sequence).

This chain connects TRBV9 to TRBJ2-7; D may be TRBD2 (5 bases). This CDR3 is built from 13 residues. Trimming shortened V by 3 bases and J by 5 bases, and 12 bases separated the two germline ends. CDR1 and CDR2 from the germline V gene are SGDLS and YYNGEE. Written as DNA, the CDR3 is TGTGCCAGCAGCGAGCAGGCTAGCAACGAGCAGTACTTC. Translated, it gives CASSEQASNEQYF.

The rearrangement uses TRBV6-6 and TRBJ1-1; D is perhaps TRBD1 (5 bases). There are 16 residues in the CDR3. The ends were cut back, 2 bases at V and 6 bases at J, with 19 bases in the middle. Germline V gene sequence: CDR1 MNHNY, CDR2 SVGAGI (reference sequence). This CDR3 is CASSYPWGGSLAEAFF. The CDR3 DNA reads TGTGCCAGCAGTTACCCCTGGGGGGGGTCGCTGGCTGAAGCTTTCTTT.

V and J are TRBV7-3 and TRBJ2-1; 8 bases are shared with TRBD1. The CDR3 extends over 16 amino acids. The V gene end was trimmed by 1 base and the J gene end by 4 bases; junction bases not matched to a gene: 6. Germline V gene sequence: CDR1 SGHTA, CDR2 FQGTGA. Written as DNA, the CDR3 is TGTGCCAGCAGCTTAATAGATGACAGGGGTTACAATGAGCAGTTCTTC. Protein product: CASSLIDDRGYNEQFF.

V is TRBV7-8 and J is TRBJ1-1, with unresolved D. Trimming left V 0 bases short and J 4 bases short, with 12 bases between. The CDR3 runs 15 residues. Germline CDR1 and CDR2: SGHVS and FQNEAQ. The chain's CDR3 is CASSLAQSGGTEAFF. The CDR3 DNA reads as TGTGCCAGCAGCTTAGCGCAGTCAGGTGGCACTGAAGCTTTCTTT.

The chain joins TRBV6-5 to TRBJ1-2; D not resolved. Germline V CDR1 and CDR2: MNHEY, SVGAGI. CDR3 size: 16 residues. The V end was cut by 4 bases, the J end by 4 bases, with 19 bases between. The CDR3 bases are TGTGCCAGCAGTTCTACGCCGTCCATGGTCCTCTATGGCTACACCTTC. Protein: CASSSTPSMVLYGYTF.